This T cell receptor (beta chain) was sequenced for a study of blood T cell repertoires in COVID-19. Study context: Samples representing acute and convalescent COVID-19 were sourced from the United States, Italy and Spain. PBMCs, B-cell-depleted T cells, or T cells provided the cDNA or gDNA that made up the material.

Per the original methods: Amplification with reference gene primers provided the estimates of nucleated cell counts. Measured with immunoSEQ multiplex PCR; TCRdb has only the in-frame clones, and not every one. V and J calls plus clone size are reproduced from that table; the DNA served to infer D and trimming. The sample holds fewer than 300,000 clones, about 76% seen once. The CDR3 length is 17 residues. Trimming removed 5 bases from V and 0 bases from J; junction bases left unmatched: 7. Germline CDR1 MNHEY, CDR2 SVGEGT. The sequence derives from a woman aged 55-75 years with active or convalescent COVID-19. This chain links TRBV6-2 or TRBV6-3 with TRBJ2-6; 7 bases line up with TRBD2. Material for sequencing was peripheral blood. The CDR3: CASSPSGAVSGANVLTF. CDR3 in DNA: TGTGCCAGCAGTCCAAGCGGGGCCGTCTCTGGGGCCAACGTCCTGACTTTC.